This T cell receptor beta chain was sequenced in a study of T cell repertoires in cytomegalovirus infection. In regard to this clonotype: Its antigen is still unknown.

TCRdb passed the reads through MiXCR, listing each CDR3 protein once. The sample holds fewer than 950,000 distinct CDR3 sequences, approximately 32% seen once. The CDR3 has 14 residues. Germline V CDR1 and CDR2: SGDLS, YYNGEE. V was cut by 0 bases and J by 1 base, with 7 bases left in between. The sequence came from a human donor in good health (CMV status not recorded). Some clones in this sample may be carry-over from other donors' samples. The source material was cultured CD8+ T cells from PBMCs, sampled from culture after CMV antigen stimulation. V gene TRBV9 combines with J gene TRBJ1-1, with TRBD1 as a possible D gene (5 bases). The CDR3 region has the DNA TGTGCCAGCAGCGTAGATACAGGGAACACTGAAGCTTTCTTT. Protein product: CASSVDTGNTEAFF.